The TCR beta chain described here comes from a study of early T cells in non-severe SARS-CoV-2 infection. Overall study: Bulk RNA isolated from unsorted whole blood underwent sequencing; chains were not paired.

Unique molecular identifiers tagged individual cDNA molecules. MiXCR was run by TCRdb on the 5' RACE reads, yielding one entry per CDR3 protein. The sample has 70,000 to 75,000 distinct CDR3 sequences; 12% are singletons. In the case of this clonotype: No antigen is known for it.

Study-level results: Anti-spike CD8 specificities were favored by VDJdb matching, whose results missed private and CD4 specificities.

Germline V lookup: CDR1 SQVTM, CDR2 ANQGSEA. The CDR3 runs 12 residues. Trimming pared 4 bases from V and 1 base from J, leaving 7 bases between. Sequencing was carried out using whole blood. The chain joins TRBV29-1 to TRBJ1-1, with a weak D call TRBD1 (6 bases). This TCR was recovered from an adult who was a healthcare worker with PCR-confirmed SARS-CoV-2 infection or an uninfected control (not recorded which). Here the CDR3 reads CSVVQGNTEAFF. The CDR3 coding sequence is TGCAGCGTTGTACAGGGGAACACTGAAGCTTTCTTT.